These 28 T cell receptor beta chains were all obtained from the same sample, sequenced in a study of blood T cells in healthy people across ages. PCR was performed a second time for about 7 to 12 cycles using a sample-barcoded 5' primer and a J-beta primer mix. TCRdb independently ran MiXCR on the 5' RACE reads; one entry per CDR3 protein. The table records about 680,000 distinct CDR3 sequences, 45% to 50% of them present only once. The sequencing sample was made of blood. The receptors were gathered from a woman aged 55-69 years in good health.

This CDR3 is CSALAPGTDTTTF. CDR3 sequence (DNA): TGCAGTGCCCTCGCCCCCGGGACAGATACCACCACCTTC. The genes are TRBV20-1 and TRBJ1-2; 7 bases are a match to TRBD1. The CDR3 consists of 13 residues. V lost 6 bases and J lost 13; bases outside the gene matches: 17. CDR1 is DFQATT and CDR2 is SNEGSKA in the germline V gene (reference sequence).

This clonotype was seen many times. V gene TRBV20-1 combines with J gene TRBJ2-1, with D tentatively TRBD1 (6 bases). This CDR3 is built from 15 residues. Trimming left V 5 bases short and J 4 bases short, with 18 bases between. Germline loops: CDR1 DFQATT, CDR2 SNEGSKA (reference sequence). The CDR3: CSALRRQEHYNEQFF. The CDR3 DNA reads TGCAGTGCTCTTCGCCGACAGGAACATTACAATGAGCAGTTCTTC.

Worth noting for this clonotype: The junction departs from germline at one end; a sequencing error may be responsible. This sequence joins TRBV6-5 and TRBJ2-6, with D perhaps TRBD1 (5 bases). CDR3 length: 15 amino acids. Germline CDR1 is MNHEY and CDR2 is SVGAGI. CDR3 in DNA: TGTGCCAGCAGTTCACAGGTAGCTGGGGCCAACGTCCCGACTTTC. It encodes CASSSQVAGANVPTF.

This sequence joins TRBV4-3 and TRBJ2-1, with a weak D call TRBD2 (6 bases). The germline CDR1 and CDR2 sequences are LGHNA and YSLEER. The V end lost 3 bases, the J end lost 11 bases, and 17 bases lay between the germline ends. The CDR3 runs 14 residues. CDR3 residues: CASSQQEGPYQQFF. CDR3 nucleotide sequence: TGCGCCAGCAGCCAGCAGGAGGGGCCGTATCAGCAGTTCTTC.

This clonotype has a handful of counts. The rearrangement links TRBV5-4 to TRBJ2-5, with 7 bases lining up with TRBD2. V gave up 4 bases and J gave up 4 bases; unmatched junction bases: 13. CDR3 length equals 16 residues. The germline CDR1 and CDR2 sequences are SGHNT and YYREEE (reference sequence). CDR3 amino acids: CASSIAPAGVGETQYF. In DNA, the CDR3 is TGTGCCAGCAGCATTGCTCCGGCGGGAGTTGGAGAGACCCAGTACTTC.

This chain joins TRBV5-1 and TRBJ2-3, with D perhaps TRBD1 (6 bases). Between the trimmed V and J ends, which lost 4 bases and 1 base, there was a span of 13 bases. Per germline, CDR1 SGHRS and CDR2 YFSETQ. CDR3 length: 15 amino acids. CDR3 in DNA: TGCGCCAGCAGCCGTACGGGACAAGGCACAGATACGCAGTATTTT. It codes for CASSRTGQGTDTQYF.

The CDR3 DNA sequence: TGCAGTGCTAGAGACCCCGGGACAGGGGAATCGGAGACCCAGTACTTC. Translated: CSARDPGTGESETQYF. The chain joins TRBV20-1 to TRBJ2-5; 10 nucleotides match TRBD1. Unmatched junction bases numbered 9, after V lost 0 bases and J lost 5 bases. The CDR3 covers 16 residues. Germline CDR1 reads DFQATT; CDR2 reads SNEGSKA (reference sequence).

The chain links TRBV5-5 to TRBJ2-1; 7 bases are shared with TRBD2. CDR1 and CDR2 (germline): SGHKS, YYEKEE (reference sequence). This CDR3 region has 17 residues. V lost 3 bases, J lost 4 bases, and 13 bases stayed unmatched. CDR3 sequence (DNA): TGTGCCAGCAGCTACTTGGGGGGGGGAGGTCTTTACAATGAGCAGTTCTTC. This codes for CASSYLGGGGLYNEQFF.

This chain uses TRBV5-1 with TRBJ2-7, with TRBD1 matching over 7 bases. The junction had 13 bases not matched to a gene; V was cut back by 6 bases and J by 4 bases. CDR3 length: 15 residues. The germline CDR1 and CDR2 sequences are SGHRS and YFSETQ. This CDR3 is CASTYLTGLGYEQYF. In DNA, the CDR3 is TGCGCCAGCACCTACCTGACAGGGTTGGGGTACGAGCAGTACTTC.

The V and J genes are TRBV20-1 and TRBJ2-1; D remains unclear. The CDR3 is made up of 14 amino acids. Germline lookup yields CDR1 DFQATT and CDR2 SNEGSKA (reference sequence). Trimming shortened V by 1 base and J by 4 bases, and 11 bases separated the two germline ends. The CDR3 spells CSARALLRYNEQFF. The CDR3 DNA reads as TGCAGTGCTAGAGCCTTATTAAGATACAATGAGCAGTTCTTC.

This clonotype was found a few times. The V and J genes are TRBV11-2 and TRBJ1-2; TRBD1 matches 12 bases. The ends lost 1 base at V and 3 bases at J; junction bases unmatched: 3. CDR1 and CDR2 (germline): SGHAT, FQNNGV. This CDR3 comprises 16 residues. CDR3 coding DNA: TGTGCCAGCAGCTTAGGAGGGACAGGGGGCTACTATGGCTACACCTTC. It translates to CASSLGGTGGYYGYTF.

V usage is TRBV4-3 and J usage is TRBJ2-1; D is perhaps TRBD2 (5 bases). Trimming stripped 0 bases from V and 6 bases from J, with 21 bases between. The CDR3 is 18 residues long. In germline, CDR1 is LGHNA, CDR2 YSLEER. Here the CDR3 DNA reads TGCGCCAGCAGCCAAGATCCCGCCCGGACTCTTAATATCAATGAGCAGTTCTTC. Translated: CASSQDPARTLNINEQFF.

V is TRBV15 and J is TRBJ1-2, with 7 bases lining up with TRBD1. Germline CDR1 reads LNHNV; CDR2 reads YYDKDF (reference sequence). Trimming cost V 0 bases and J 8 bases; bases outside gene matches: 6. The CDR3 consists of 14 residues. CDR3 loop: CATSRDRQGTGYTF. CDR3 sequence (DNA): TGTGCCACCAGCAGAGATCGACAGGGTACGGGCTACACCTTC.

V gene TRBV7-2 combines with J gene TRBJ2-6; tentatively, D is TRBD1 or TRBD2 (5 bases each). V lost 2 bases to trimming and J lost 4 bases, with 12 bases between them. Germline V CDR1 and CDR2: SGHTA, FQGNSA. There are 16 residues in the CDR3. CDR3 nucleotide sequence: TGTGCCAGCAGCTTACCCAGAGGGGCCGGGGCCAACGTCCTGACTTTC. This translates into CASSLPRGAGANVLTF. The whole variable domain, filled in from reference TRBV7-2 and TRBJ2-6, reads GAGVSQSPSNKVTEKGKDVELRCDPISGHTALYWYRQSLGQGLEFLIYFQGNSAPDKSGLPSDRFSAERTGGSVSTLTIQRTQQEDSAVYLCASSLPRGAGANVLTFGAGSRLTVL.

The chain joins TRBV28 to TRBJ1-2; no clear D. This CDR3 contains 12 residues. Germline V gene sequence: CDR1 MDHEN, CDR2 SYDVKM. The ends were cut back, 5 bases at V and 4 bases at J, with 8 bases in the middle. CDR3 in DNA: TGTGCCAGCAGTAACCGGGGCTATGGCTACACCTTC. Amino acid sequence: CASSNRGYGYTF.

V and J are TRBV20-1 and TRBJ2-1; 7 positions agree with TRBD1. CDR1 and CDR2 (germline): DFQATT, SNEGSKA (reference sequence). This CDR3 comprises 15 residues. With V trimmed by 5 bases and J by 6 bases, 13 bases remained unmatched. DNA of the CDR3: TGCAGTGCTGGCATAAACAGGGGAATGGGCAATGAGCAGTTCTTC. Its translation: CSAGINRGMGNEQFF.

This clonotype was counted between two and nine times. The chain joins TRBV4-3 to TRBJ2-3, with D possibly TRBD2 on 6 matching bases. V was pared by 4 bases and J by 2 bases, with 19 bases between. Germline V gene data show CDR1 as LGHNA and CDR2 as YSLEER. CDR3 size: 17 residues. CDR3 residues: CASSPRVAGRSTDTQYF. The CDR3 bases are TGCGCCAGCAGCCCAAGGGTCGCGGGGCGATCCACAGATACGCAGTATTTT.

The sample holds a few counts of this clonotype. The genes are TRBV20-1 and TRBJ1-2; D not resolved. The V end was cut by 6 bases, the J end by 4 bases, with 21 bases between. CDR3 length: 15 residues. CDR1 DFQATT and CDR2 SNEGSKA come from the germline V gene (reference sequence). CDR3 sequence (DNA): TGCAGTGCCCCCGAGGCCTTCCTAGTGTCCTATGGCTACACCTTC. Translation gives CSAPEAFLVSYGYTF.

V and J are TRBV7-7 and TRBJ2-1; tentatively, D is TRBD1 (6 bases). Per the germline V gene, CDR1 is SSHAT and CDR2 is FNYEAQ (reference sequence). V lost 5 bases to trimming and J lost 8 bases, with 13 bases between them. The CDR3 is made up of 13 amino acids. The CDR3 nucleotides read TGTGCCAGCAGCCGAGGGACACTTGATGAGCAGTTCTTC. Translating gives CASSRGTLDEQFF.

This rearrangement joins TRBV7-9 to TRBJ2-1, with 7 bases aligning to TRBD2. This CDR3 is built from 16 residues. Germline CDR1 and CDR2: SEHNR and FQNEAQ (reference sequence). The J segment lost 0 bases and the V segment lost 3 bases, leaving 5 bases of the junction unmatched. CDR3 in amino acids: CASSFGLGSSYNEQFF. As DNA, the CDR3 is TGTGCCAGCAGCTTCGGACTAGGGAGCTCCTACAATGAGCAGTTCTTC.

This chain links TRBV20-1 with TRBJ2-1; D ambiguous. The CDR3 is 15 amino acids. V was pared by 0 bases and J by 3 bases, with 12 bases between. CDR1 and CDR2 from the germline V gene are DFQATT and SNEGSKA (reference sequence). The CDR3 here is CSARDWRTLYNEQFF. The CDR3 nucleotides are TGCAGTGCTAGAGATTGGCGGACCCTCTACAATGAGCAGTTCTTC.

This clonotype was found a few times. This chain connects TRBV4-2 to TRBJ2-5; TRBD2 is a possible D gene (5 bases). CDR3 length equals 15 residues. Trimming removed 1 base at V and 0 bases at J, with 9 bases between. Germline values: CDR1 LGHNA, CDR2 YNFKEQ. CDR3 amino acids: CASSQVEGYQETQYF. CDR3 coding DNA: TGTGCCAGCAGCCAAGTCGAGGGATACCAAGAGACCCAGTACTTC.

This clonotype was recorded a few times. It may be a read error: a sequence one base away is much more abundant. The V gene is TRBV2, the J gene TRBJ2-1, with D maybe TRBD1 (6 bases). Per the germline V gene, CDR1 is SNHLY and CDR2 is FYNNEI. The CDR3 consists of 12 residues. V lost 6 bases to trimming and J lost 13 bases, with 16 bases between them. As DNA, the CDR3 is TGTGCCAGCAGGACAGGTCATGAGACCCAGTTCTTC. Its translation: CASRTGHETQFF.

This clonotype has only a few counts. The J gene is TRBJ2-7, the V gene TRBV15, with a tentative D call TRBD1 (5 bases). The ends were cut back, 0 bases at V and 4 bases at J, with 10 bases in the middle. The CDR3 covers 14 residues. Looked up from germline, CDR1 is LNHNV and CDR2 is YYDKDF (reference sequence). The DNA of the CDR3 is TGTGCCACCAGCAGAGATACAGGCTCTTACGAGCAGTACTTC. It is translated as CATSRDTGSYEQYF.

The chain couples TRBV7-2 to TRBJ2-1; 8 bases match TRBD1. With 5 bases clipped from V and 8 bases from J, the junction kept 8 bases outside the gene matches. Germline CDR1 and CDR2: SGHTA and FQGNSA. This CDR3 comprises 14 residues. The DNA of the CDR3 is TGTGCCAGCAGCCCAAGGACAGGGTACGATGAGCAGTTCTTC. Translation: CASSPRTGYDEQFF.

This sequence joins TRBV29-1 and TRBJ2-6; no reliable D call. CDR1 and CDR2 from the germline V gene are SQVTM and ANQGSEA. This CDR3 has 14 amino acids. Trimming cost V 5 bases and J 4 bases, with 12 bases left between them. The CDR3 nucleotides are TGCAGCGTTTCTCACTGGTTGGGGGCCAACGTCCTGACTTTC. This codes for CSVSHWLGANVLTF.

This clonotype was detected only a few times. V is TRBV10-2 and J is TRBJ2-1; either TRBD1 or TRBD2 may fit D (6 bases each). This CDR3 is 13 amino acids long. CDR1 and CDR2 (germline): WSHSY, SAAADI. V was trimmed by 7 bases and J by 15 bases, leaving 22 bases between them. The CDR3 region is CASNVQGAGLVFF. The CDR3, as DNA: TGCGCCAGCAATGTACAGGGTGCGGGATTGGTGTTCTTC.

V gene TRBV27 combines with J gene TRBJ1-2; TRBD1 is a possible D gene (5 bases). Germline loops: CDR1 MNHEY, CDR2 SMNVEV (reference sequence). V was cut by 1 base and J by 5 bases, with 11 bases left in between. The CDR3 is made up of 14 amino acids. The chain's CDR3 is CASSLYPGRYGYTF. In DNA, the CDR3 is TGTGCCAGCAGTTTATACCCAGGGCGGTATGGCTACACCTTC.